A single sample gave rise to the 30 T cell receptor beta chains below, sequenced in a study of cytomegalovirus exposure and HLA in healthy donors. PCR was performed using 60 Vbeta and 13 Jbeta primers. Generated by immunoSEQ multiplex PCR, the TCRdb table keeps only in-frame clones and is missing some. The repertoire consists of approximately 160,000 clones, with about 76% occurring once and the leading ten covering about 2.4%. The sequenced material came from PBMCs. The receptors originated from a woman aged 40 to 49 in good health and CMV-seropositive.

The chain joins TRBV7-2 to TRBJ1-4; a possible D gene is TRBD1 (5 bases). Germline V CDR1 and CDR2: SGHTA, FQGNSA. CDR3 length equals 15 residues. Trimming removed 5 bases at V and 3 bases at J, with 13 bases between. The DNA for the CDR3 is TGTGCCAGCAGCCCCCGCTCGGGGGCTAATGAAAAACTGTTTTTT. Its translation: CASSPRSGANEKLFF.

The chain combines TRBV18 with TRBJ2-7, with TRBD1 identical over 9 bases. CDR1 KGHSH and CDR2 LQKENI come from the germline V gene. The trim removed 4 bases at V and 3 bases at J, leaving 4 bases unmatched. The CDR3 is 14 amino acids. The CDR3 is CASSLGTGNYEQYF. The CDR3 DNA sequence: TGTGCCAGCTCACTAGGGACAGGGAACTACGAGCAGTACTTC.

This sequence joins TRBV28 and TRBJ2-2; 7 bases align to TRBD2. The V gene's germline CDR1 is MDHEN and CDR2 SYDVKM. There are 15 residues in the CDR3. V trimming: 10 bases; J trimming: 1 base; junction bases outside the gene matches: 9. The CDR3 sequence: CATTNGGLNTGELFF. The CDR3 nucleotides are TGTGCCACCACGAACGGGGGGTTGAACACCGGGGAGCTGTTTTTT.

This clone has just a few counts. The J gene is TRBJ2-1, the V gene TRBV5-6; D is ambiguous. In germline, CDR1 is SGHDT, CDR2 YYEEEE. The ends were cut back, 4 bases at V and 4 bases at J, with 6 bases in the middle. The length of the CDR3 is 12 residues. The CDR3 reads CASSTDYNEQFF. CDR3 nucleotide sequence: TGTGCCAGCAGCACAGATTACAATGAGCAGTTCTTC.

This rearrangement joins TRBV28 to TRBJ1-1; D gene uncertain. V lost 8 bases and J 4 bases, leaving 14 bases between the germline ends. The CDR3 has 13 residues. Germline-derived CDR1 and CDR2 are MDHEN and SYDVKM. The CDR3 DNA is TGTGCCAGCGCAGGCGGCGAGGGCACTGAAGCTTTCTTT. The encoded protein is CASAGGEGTEAFF.

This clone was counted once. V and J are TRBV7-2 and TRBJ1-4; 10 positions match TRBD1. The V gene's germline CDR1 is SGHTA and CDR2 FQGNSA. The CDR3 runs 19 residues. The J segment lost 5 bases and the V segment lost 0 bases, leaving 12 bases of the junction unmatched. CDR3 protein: CASSLARTGGDHRNEKLFF. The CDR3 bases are TGTGCCAGCAGCTTAGCGAGGACAGGGGGGGACCATAGAAATGAAAAACTGTTTTTT. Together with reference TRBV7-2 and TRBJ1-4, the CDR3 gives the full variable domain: GAGVSQSPSNKVTEKGKDVELRCDPISGHTALYWYRQSLGQGLEFLIYFQGNSAPDKSGLPSDRFSAERTGGSVSTLTIQRTQQEDSAVYLCASSLARTGGDHRNEKLFFGSGTQLSVL.

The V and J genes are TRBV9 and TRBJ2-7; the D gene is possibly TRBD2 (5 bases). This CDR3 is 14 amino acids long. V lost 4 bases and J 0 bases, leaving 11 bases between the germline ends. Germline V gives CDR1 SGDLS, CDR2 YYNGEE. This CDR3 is CASSPDGISYEQYF. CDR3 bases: TGTGCCAGCAGCCCAGACGGGATCTCCTACGAGCAGTACTTC.

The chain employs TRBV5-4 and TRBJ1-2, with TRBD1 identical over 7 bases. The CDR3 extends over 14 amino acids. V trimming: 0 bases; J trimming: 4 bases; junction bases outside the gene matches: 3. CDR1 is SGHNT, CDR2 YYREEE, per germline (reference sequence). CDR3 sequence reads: CASSLGDRLYGYTF. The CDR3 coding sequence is TGTGCCAGCAGCTTGGGGGACAGACTCTATGGCTACACCTTC.

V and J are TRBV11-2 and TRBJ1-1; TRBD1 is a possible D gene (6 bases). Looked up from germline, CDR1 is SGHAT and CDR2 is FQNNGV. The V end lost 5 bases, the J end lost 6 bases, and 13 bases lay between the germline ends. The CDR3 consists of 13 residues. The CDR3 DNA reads TGTGCCAGCAGCGGAAGAACAGGGTCTGAAGCTTTCTTT. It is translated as CASSGRTGSEAFF.

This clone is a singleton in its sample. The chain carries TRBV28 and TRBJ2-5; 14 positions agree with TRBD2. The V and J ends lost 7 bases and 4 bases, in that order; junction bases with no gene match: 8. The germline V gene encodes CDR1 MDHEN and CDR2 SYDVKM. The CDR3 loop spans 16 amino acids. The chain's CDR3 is CASNPAGTSGGETQYF. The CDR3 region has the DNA TGTGCCAGCAACCCCGCAGGGACTAGCGGGGGAGAGACCCAGTACTTC.

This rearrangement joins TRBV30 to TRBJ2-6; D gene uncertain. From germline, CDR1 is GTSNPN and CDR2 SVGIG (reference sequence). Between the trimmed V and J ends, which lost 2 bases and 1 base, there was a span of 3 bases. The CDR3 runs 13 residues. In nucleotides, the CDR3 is TGTGCCTGGAGTTCGTCTGGGGCCAACGTCCTGACTTTC. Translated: CAWSSSGANVLTF.

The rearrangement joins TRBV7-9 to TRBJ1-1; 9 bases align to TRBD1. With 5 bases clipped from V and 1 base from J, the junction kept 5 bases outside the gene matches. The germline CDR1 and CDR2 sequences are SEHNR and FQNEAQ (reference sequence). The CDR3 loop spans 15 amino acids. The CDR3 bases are TGTGCCAGCAGCGGGTGGACAGGGGCGAACACTGAAGCTTTCTTT. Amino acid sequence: CASSGWTGANTEAFF.

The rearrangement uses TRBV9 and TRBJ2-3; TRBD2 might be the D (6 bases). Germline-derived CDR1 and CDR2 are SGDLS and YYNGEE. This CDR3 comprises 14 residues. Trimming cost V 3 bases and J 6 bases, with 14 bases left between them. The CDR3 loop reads CASSEGRGEDTQYF. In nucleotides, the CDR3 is TGTGCCAGCAGCGAGGGGCGGGGAGAGGATACGCAGTATTTT.

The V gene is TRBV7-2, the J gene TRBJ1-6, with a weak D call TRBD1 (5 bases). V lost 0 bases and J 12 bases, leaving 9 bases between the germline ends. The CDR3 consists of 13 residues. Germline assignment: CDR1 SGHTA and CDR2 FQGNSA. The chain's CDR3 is CASSLATGGPLHF. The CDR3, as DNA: TGTGCCAGCAGCTTAGCGACGGGGGGACCCCTCCACTTT.

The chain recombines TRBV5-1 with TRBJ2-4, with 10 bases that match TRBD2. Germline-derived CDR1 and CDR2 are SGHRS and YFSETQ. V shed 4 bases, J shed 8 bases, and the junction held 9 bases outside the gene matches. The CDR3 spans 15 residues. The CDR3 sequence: CASSRTSGVLDIQYF. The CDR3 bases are TGCGCCAGCAGCAGGACTAGCGGAGTGCTGGACATTCAGTACTTC.

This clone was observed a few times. This CDR3 is CVNGQGSYGYTF. CDR3 DNA sequence: TGTGTTAACGGGCAGGGGTCCTATGGCTACACCTTC. This sequence joins TRBV30 and TRBJ1-2; perhaps TRBD1 as D (6 bases). CDR1 is GTSNPN and CDR2 is SVGIG in the germline V gene (reference sequence). The CDR3 sequence is 12 residues long. Complete variable domain (other parts from reference TRBV30 and TRBJ1-2): SQTIHQWPATLVQPVGSPLSLECTVEGTSNPNLYWYRQAAGRGLQLLFYSVGIGQISSEVPQNLSASRPQDRQFILSSKKLLLSDSGFYLCVNGQGSYGYTFGSGTRLTVV.

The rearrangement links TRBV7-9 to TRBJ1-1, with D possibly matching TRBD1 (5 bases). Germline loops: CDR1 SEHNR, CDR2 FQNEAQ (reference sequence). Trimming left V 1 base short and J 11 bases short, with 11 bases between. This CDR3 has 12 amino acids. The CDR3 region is CASSLEGSGAFF. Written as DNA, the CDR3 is TGTGCCAGCAGCTTAGAGGGGTCCGGGGCTTTCTTT.

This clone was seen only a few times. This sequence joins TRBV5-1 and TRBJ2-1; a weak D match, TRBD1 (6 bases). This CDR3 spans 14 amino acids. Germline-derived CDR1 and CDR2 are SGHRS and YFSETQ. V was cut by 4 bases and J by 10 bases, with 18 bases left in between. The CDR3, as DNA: TGCGCCAGCAGCACTCGGGACCCCCAGGGGGAGCAGTTCTTC. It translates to CASSTRDPQGEQFF.

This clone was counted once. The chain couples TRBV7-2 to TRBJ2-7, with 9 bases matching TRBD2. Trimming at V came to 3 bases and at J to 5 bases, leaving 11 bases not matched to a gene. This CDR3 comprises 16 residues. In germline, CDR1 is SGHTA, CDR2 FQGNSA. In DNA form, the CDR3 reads TGTGCCAGCAGCTTCGGGACCGGCGGGGGGGCGGACGAGCAGTACTTC. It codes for CASSFGTGGGADEQYF.

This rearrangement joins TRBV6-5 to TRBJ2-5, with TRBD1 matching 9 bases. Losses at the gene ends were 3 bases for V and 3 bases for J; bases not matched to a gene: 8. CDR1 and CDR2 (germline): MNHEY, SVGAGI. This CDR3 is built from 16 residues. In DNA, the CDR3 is TGTGCCAGCAGTTATACCTCCGGGACAGGGAAAGAGACCCAGTACTTC. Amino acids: CASSYTSGTGKETQYF.

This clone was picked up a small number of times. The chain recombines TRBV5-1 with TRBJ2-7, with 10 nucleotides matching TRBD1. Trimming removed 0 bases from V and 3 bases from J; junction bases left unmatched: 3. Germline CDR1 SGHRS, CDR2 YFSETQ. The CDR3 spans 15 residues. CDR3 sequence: CASSLEWTGGYEQYF. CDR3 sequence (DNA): TGCGCCAGCAGCTTGGAGTGGACAGGGGGCTACGAGCAGTACTTC.

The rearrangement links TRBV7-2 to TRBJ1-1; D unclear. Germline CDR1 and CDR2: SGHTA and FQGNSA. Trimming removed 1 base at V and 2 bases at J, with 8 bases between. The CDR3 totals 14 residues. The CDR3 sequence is CASSLDRTNTEAFF. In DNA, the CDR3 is TGTGCCAGCAGCTTAGATCGGACTAACACTGAAGCTTTCTTT.

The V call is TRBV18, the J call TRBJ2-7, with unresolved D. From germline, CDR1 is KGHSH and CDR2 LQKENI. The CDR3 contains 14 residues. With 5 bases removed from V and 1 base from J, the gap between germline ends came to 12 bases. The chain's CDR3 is CASSTTLGSYEQYF. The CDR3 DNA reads TGTGCCAGCTCAACCACACTCGGGTCCTACGAGCAGTACTTC.

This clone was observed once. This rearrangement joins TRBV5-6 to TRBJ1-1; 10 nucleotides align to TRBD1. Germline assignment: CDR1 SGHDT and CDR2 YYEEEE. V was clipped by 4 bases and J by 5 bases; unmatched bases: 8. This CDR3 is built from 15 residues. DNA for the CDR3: TGTGCCAGCAGCCAGGCGGACAGGGGGTGGACTGAAGCTTTCTTT. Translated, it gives CASSQADRGWTEAFF.

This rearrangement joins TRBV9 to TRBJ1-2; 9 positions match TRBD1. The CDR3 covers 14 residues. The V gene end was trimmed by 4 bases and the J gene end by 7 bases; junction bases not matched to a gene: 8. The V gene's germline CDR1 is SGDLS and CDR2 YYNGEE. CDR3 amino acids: CASSSGTGISGYTF. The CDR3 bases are TGTGCCAGCAGCTCGGGGACAGGGATTAGTGGCTACACCTTC. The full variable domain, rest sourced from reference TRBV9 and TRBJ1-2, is DSGVTQTPKHLITATGQRVTLRCSPRSGDLSVYWYQQSLDQGLQFLIQYYNGEERAKGNILERFSAQQFPDLHSELNLSSLELGDSALYFCASSSGTGISGYTFGSGTRLTVV.

The CDR3 spells CASSIGLGLGNEQFF. CDR3 DNA sequence: TGTGCCAGTAGTATAGGCTTGGGACTGGGCAATGAGCAGTTCTTC. The rearrangement links TRBV19 to TRBJ2-1, with D possibly being TRBD2 (6 bases). The ends were cut back, 1 base at V and 6 bases at J, with 13 bases in the middle. This CDR3 spans 15 amino acids. In germline, CDR1 is LNHDA, CDR2 SQIVND (reference sequence).

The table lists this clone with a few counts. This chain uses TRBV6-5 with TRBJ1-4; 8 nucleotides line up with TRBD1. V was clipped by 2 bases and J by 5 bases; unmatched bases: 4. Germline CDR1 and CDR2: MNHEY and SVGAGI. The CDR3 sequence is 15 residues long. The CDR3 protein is CASSYGTGKNEKLFF. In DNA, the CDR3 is TGTGCCAGCAGTTACGGGACAGGAAAAAATGAAAAACTGTTTTTT.

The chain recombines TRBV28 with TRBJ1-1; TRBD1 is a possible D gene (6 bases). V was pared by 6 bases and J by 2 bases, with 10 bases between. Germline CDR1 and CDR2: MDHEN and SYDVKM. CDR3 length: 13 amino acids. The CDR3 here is CASSTQGNTEAFF. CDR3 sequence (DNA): TGTGCCAGCAGCACACAGGGCAACACTGAAGCTTTCTTT.

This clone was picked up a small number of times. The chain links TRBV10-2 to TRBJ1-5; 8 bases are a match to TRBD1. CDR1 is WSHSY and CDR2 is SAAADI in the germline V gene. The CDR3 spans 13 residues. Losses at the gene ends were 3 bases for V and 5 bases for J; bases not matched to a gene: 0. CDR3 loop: CASSEQGDQPQHF. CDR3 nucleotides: TGCGCCAGCAGTGAACAGGGGGATCAGCCCCAGCATTTT.

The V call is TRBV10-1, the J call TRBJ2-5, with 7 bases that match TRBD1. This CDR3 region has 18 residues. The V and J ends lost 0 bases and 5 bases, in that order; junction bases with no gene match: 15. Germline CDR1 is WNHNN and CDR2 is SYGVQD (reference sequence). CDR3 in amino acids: CASSESPGQVSDSETQYF. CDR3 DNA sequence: TGCGCCAGCAGTGAGTCTCCCGGACAGGTTTCGGACAGTGAGACCCAGTACTTC.